The source of this TCR beta chain is a study of neoadjuvant nivolumab and ipilimumab in lung cancer. General study results and limits: TCR sequencing covered a small number of samples. Resected tumors had greater TCR richness and clonality than uninvolved lung.

On this clone itself: What it recognizes is unknown.

V lost 5 bases and J 4 bases, leaving 18 bases between the germline ends. This CDR3 region has 15 residues. The germline V gene encodes CDR1 SEHNR and CDR2 FQNEAQ (reference sequence). Produced via immunoSEQ multiplex PCR; TCRdb's table is partial and in-frame only. The table shows about 26,000 clones, with approximately 78% occurring only once. The TCR comes from an adult with non-small cell lung cancer. The rearrangement uses TRBV7-9 and TRBJ2-7, with D possibly matching TRBD2 (6 bases). The input for sequencing was tumor tissue, taken after neoadjuvant nivolumab, alone or with ipilimumab, at or shortly before surgery. CDR3: CASSRTAGRGYEQYF. CDR3 in DNA: TGTGCCAGCAGCCGCACTGCGGGGCGTGGATACGAGCAGTACTTC.